The entry below gives a single TCR beta chain sequence along with its context. The method was immunoSEQ multiplex PCR; TCRdb's version includes in-frame clones alone and lacks a portion of them. The table records roughly 90,000 clones, approximately 93% of them present only once. The source of the sample is a study of technical replicates of blood from a handful of donors. Germline lookup yields CDR1 MDHEN and CDR2 SYDVKM. V was trimmed by 6 bases and J by 3 bases, leaving 11 bases between them. The length of the CDR3 is 13 residues. The clonotype was recovered from a human donor in good health. The sample comprised T cells isolated from PBMCs. The V gene is TRBV28, the J gene TRBJ2-5; D is ambiguous. The CDR3 bases are TGTGCCAGCAGCCCCGGGTCGGAAGAGACCCAGTACTTC. The encoded protein is CASSPGSEETQYF.